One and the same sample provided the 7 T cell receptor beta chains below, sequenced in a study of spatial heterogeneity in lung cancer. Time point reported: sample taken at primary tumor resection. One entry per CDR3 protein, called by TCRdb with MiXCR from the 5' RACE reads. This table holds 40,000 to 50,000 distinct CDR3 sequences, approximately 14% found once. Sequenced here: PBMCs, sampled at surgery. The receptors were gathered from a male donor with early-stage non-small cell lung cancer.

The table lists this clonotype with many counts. The chain's CDR3 is CSVESKTETFGYTF. The CDR3 region has the DNA TGCAGCGTTGAGTCGAAGACAGAGACTTTTGGCTACACCTTC. The rearrangement joins TRBV29-1 to TRBJ1-2, with D tentatively TRBD1 (5 bases). The V gene lost 3 bases and the J gene lost 7 bases, with 18 bases spanning the gap. Germline-derived CDR1 and CDR2 are SQVTM and ANQGSEA. This CDR3 contains 14 residues.

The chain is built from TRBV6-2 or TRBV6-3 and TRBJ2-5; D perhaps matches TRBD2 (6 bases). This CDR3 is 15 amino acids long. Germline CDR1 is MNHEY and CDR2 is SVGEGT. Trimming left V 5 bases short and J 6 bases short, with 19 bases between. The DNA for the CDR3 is TGTGCCAGCAGTCCTCGGGAGTCGGTAGGAAAGACCCAGTACTTC. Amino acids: CASSPRESVGKTQYF.

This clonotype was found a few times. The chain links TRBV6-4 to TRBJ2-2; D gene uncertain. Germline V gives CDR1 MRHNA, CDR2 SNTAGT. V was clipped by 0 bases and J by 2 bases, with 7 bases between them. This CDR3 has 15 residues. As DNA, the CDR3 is TGTGCCAGCAGTGACTCGTACGGTAACACCGGGGAGCTGTTTTTT. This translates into CASSDSYGNTGELFF.

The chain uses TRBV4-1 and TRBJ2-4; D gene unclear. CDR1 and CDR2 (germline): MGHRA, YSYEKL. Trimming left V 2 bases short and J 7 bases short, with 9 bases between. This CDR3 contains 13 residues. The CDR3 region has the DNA TGCGCCAGCAGCCAAAGATTGGTGAACATTCAGTACTTC. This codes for CASSQRLVNIQYF.

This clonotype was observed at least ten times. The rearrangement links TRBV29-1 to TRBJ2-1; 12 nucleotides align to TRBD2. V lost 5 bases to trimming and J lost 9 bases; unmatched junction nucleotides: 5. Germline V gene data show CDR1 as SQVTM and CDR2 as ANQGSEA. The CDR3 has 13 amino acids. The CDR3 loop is CSVRLAGEGEQFF. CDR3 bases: TGCAGCGTTCGACTAGCGGGAGAGGGTGAGCAGTTCTTC.

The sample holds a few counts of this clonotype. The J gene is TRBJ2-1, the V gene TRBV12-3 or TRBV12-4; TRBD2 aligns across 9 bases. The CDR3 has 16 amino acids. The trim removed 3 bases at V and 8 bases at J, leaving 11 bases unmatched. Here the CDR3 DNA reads TGTGCCAGCAGTTTGGGCCTAGCGGGGATGAGCCATGAGCAGTTCTTC. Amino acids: CASSLGLAGMSHEQFF.

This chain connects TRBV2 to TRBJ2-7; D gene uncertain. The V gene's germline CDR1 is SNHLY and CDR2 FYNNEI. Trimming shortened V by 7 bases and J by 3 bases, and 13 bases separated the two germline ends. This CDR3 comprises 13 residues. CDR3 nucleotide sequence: TGTGCCAGCATCGGGCACGATTTCTACGAGCAGTACTTC. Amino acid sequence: CASIGHDFYEQYF.